A selection of T cell receptor beta chains follows, all from one sample in a study of cytotoxic CD8 clonotypes in ibrutinib-treated CLL. Some clones are missing from TCRdb's copy, which holds only in-frame ones; the method was immunoSEQ multiplex PCR. The data contain about 18,000 clones, about 81% of them singletons. The sequencing here drew on PBMCs, taken before ibrutinib treatment. Receptors were obtained from a human donor with chronic lymphocytic leukemia. CDR3s include the opening cysteine and the closing phenylalanine or tryptophan. A D gene is named only where the DNA matches it firmly. Not every row has a clone size; where given, it reads once, few, many or a size class.

size: -; V: TRBV18; D: -; J: TRBJ2-6; CDR3: CASSLTGTISGANVLTF; DNA: TGTGCCAGCTCACTTACAGGGACTATCTCTGGGGCCAACGTCCTGACTTTC
size: -; V: TRBV6-5; D: -; J: TRBJ1-2; CDR3: CASSYSAADYGYTF; DNA: TGTGCCAGCAGTTATTCGGCCGCAGACTATGGCTACACCTTC
size: -; V: TRBV6-6; D: TRBD2; J: TRBJ2-7; CDR3: CASTGRGGLEIYEQYF; DNA: TGTGCCAGCACCGGACGGGGGGGACTAGAGATTTACGAGCAGTACTTC
size: few; V: TRBV7-7; D: -; J: TRBJ1-5; CDR3: CASSSGYGQPQHF; DNA: TGTGCTAGCAGCTCAGGGTATGGACAGCCCCAGCATTTT
size: -; V: TRBV5-5; D: TRBD2; J: TRBJ2-1; CDR3: CASSLAGTTANNEQFF; DNA: TGTGCCAGCAGCTTGGCCGGGACTACCGCCAACAATGAGCAGTTCTTC
size: -; V: TRBV5-1; D: -; J: TRBJ2-5; CDR3: CASSPGGQETQYF; DNA: TGCGCCAGCAGCCCCGGGGGCCAAGAGACCCAGTACTTC
size: -; V: TRBV5-1; D: TRBD1; J: TRBJ2-7; CDR3: CASSVTGQGDEQYF; DNA: TGCGCCAGCAGCGTAACCGGACAGGGGGACGAGCAGTACTTC
size: -; V: TRBV29-1; D: -; J: TRBJ2-3; CDR3: CSVVVRGDTQYF; DNA: TGCAGCGTTGTGGTCCGGGGAGATACGCAGTATTTT
size: -; V: TRBV5-4; D: TRBD2; J: TRBJ2-7; CDR3: CASSSGTSLNKTYEQYF; DNA: TGTGCCAGCAGCTCCGGGACTAGCTTAAACAAGACCTACGAGCAGTACTTC
size: -; V: TRBV5-3; D: -; J: TRBJ1-1; CDR3: CARSTTGGMNTEAFF; DNA: TGTGCCAGAAGCACCACGGGGGGGATGAACACTGAAGCTTTCTTT
size: once; V: TRBV5-1; D: -; J: TRBJ2-7; CDR3: CASSLSQVVYEQYF; DNA: TGCGCCAGCAGCTTGTCGCAGGTGGTGTACGAGCAGTACTTC
size: -; V: TRBV15; D: TRBD2; J: TRBJ2-3; CDR3: CATSRGLAGEIDTQYF; DNA: TGTGCCACCAGCAGAGGACTAGCGGGAGAAATAGATACGCAGTATTTT
size: -; V: TRBV19; D: -; J: TRBJ2-3; CDR3: CASSPGLSPPDTQYF; DNA: TGTGCCAGTAGCCCCGGACTTAGCCCACCCGATACGCAGTATTTT
size: -; V: TRBV9; D: -; J: TRBJ2-1; CDR3: CASRGLSGTEQFF; DNA: TGTGCCAGCAGGGGCCTAAGCGGTACGGAGCAGTTCTTC
size: -; V: TRBV11-2; D: TRBD1; J: TRBJ2-3; CDR3: CASSPGQGRGSPTDTQYF; DNA: TGTGCCAGCAGCCCGGGACAGGGTCGTGGGTCCCCCACAGATACGCAGTATTTT
size: -; V: TRBV23-1; D: -; J: TRBJ2-7; CDR3: CASSQSGREQYF; DNA: TGCGCCAGCAGTCAATCGGGCCGCGAGCAGTACTTC
size: -; V: TRBV30; D: -; J: TRBJ2-3; CDR3: CAWSKGVDTQYF; DNA: TGTGCCTGGAGTAAGGGAGTAGATACGCAGTATTTT
size: -; V: TRBV2; D: -; J: TRBJ2-5; CDR3: CASSRGSRQETQYF; DNA: TGTGCCAGCAGTAGGGGGAGCCGCCAAGAGACCCAGTACTTC
size: -; V: TRBV2; D: -; J: TRBJ1-2; CDR3: CASSGGWDYGYTF; DNA: TGTGCCAGCAGTGGAGGGTGGGACTATGGCTACACCTTC
size: -; V: TRBV6-5; D: -; J: TRBJ2-3; CDR3: CASSAGSTDTQYF; DNA: TGTGCCAGCTCCGCGGGTAGCACAGATACGCAGTATTTT
size: -; V: TRBV15; D: TRBD1; J: TRBJ2-5; CDR3: CATSRGGGQGGETQYF; DNA: TGTGCCACCAGCAGAGGTGGTGGACAGGGCGGTGAGACCCAGTACTTC
size: few; V: TRBV10-3; D: -; J: TRBJ2-3; CDR3: CAISGSPDTQYF; DNA: TGTGCCATCAGCGGGAGCCCAGATACGCAGTATTTT
size: -; V: TRBV6-5; D: -; J: TRBJ2-7; CDR3: CASTRGTNEQYF; DNA: TGTGCCAGCACCCGAGGGACAAACGAGCAGTACTTC
size: -; V: TRBV5-1; D: TRBD2; J: TRBJ2-3; CDR3: CASSLQGLAGDDHTDTQYF; DNA: TGCGCCAGCAGCTTGCAGGGACTAGCGGGAGATGATCACACAGATACGCAGTATTTT
size: -; V: TRBV5-4; D: TRBD1; J: TRBJ1-2; CDR3: CASSLVRTGWLVSGYTF; DNA: TGTGCCAGCAGCTTGGTTCGGACAGGGTGGTTAGTTTCTGGCTACACCTTC
size: -; V: TRBV28; D: TRBD1; J: TRBJ1-3; CDR3: CASSFLGQGPISGNTIYF; DNA: TGTGCCAGCAGTTTTCTGGGACAGGGCCCCATCTCTGGAAACACCATATATTTT
size: -; V: TRBV2; D: -; J: TRBJ1-5; CDR3: CASRTSGNQPQHF; DNA: TGTGCCAGCAGGACATCGGGCAATCAGCCCCAGCATTTT
size: -; V: TRBV5-4; D: TRBD2; J: TRBJ2-2; CDR3: CASSFGAGSSRELFF; DNA: TGTGCCAGCAGCTTCGGAGCGGGGAGCAGCAGGGAGCTGTTTTTT
size: -; V: TRBV5-1; D: -; J: TRBJ2-1; CDR3: CASSLDSSYNEQFF; DNA: TGCGCCAGCAGCTTGGATAGCTCCTACAATGAGCAGTTCTTC
size: once; V: TRBV7-2; D: TRBD2; J: TRBJ2-1; CDR3: CASSLVAGGGNEQFF; DNA: TGTGCCAGCAGCTTGGTAGCGGGGGGAGGGAATGAGCAGTTCTTC
size: -; V: TRBV6-5; D: -; J: TRBJ2-7; CDR3: CASSYAPTYEQYF; DNA: TGTGCCAGCAGTTACGCCCCCACCTACGAGCAGTACTTC
size: -; V: TRBV29-1; D: -; J: TRBJ2-2; CDR3: CSVKARGSHNTGELFF; DNA: TGCAGCGTGAAAGCCAGGGGCTCTCACAACACCGGGGAGCTGTTTTTT
size: -; V: TRBV5-6; D: -; J: TRBJ1-1; CDR3: CASRSNEGAGTEAFF; DNA: TGTGCCAGCAGGTCTAATGAGGGCGCGGGCACTGAAGCTTTCTTT
size: -; V: TRBV6-4; D: -; J: TRBJ2-7; CDR3: CARITSYEQYF; DNA: TGTGCCAGGATAACTAGCTACGAGCAGTACTTC